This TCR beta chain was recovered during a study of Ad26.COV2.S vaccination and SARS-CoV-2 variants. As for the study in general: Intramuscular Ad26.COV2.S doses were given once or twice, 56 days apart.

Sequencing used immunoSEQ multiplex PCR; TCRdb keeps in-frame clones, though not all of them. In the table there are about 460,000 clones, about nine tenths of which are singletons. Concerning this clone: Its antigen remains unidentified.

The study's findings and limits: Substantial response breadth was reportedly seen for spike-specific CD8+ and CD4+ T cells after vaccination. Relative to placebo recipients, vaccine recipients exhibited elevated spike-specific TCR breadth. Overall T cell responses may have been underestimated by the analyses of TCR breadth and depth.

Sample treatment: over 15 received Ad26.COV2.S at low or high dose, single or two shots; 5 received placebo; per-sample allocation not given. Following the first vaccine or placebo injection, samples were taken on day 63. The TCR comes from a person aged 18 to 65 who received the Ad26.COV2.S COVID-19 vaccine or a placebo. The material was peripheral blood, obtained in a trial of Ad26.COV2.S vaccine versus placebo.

In DNA form, the CDR3 reads TGCGCCAGCAGCACCGATCTGGGAAACACCATATATTTT. Amino acids: CASSTDLGNTIYF. The J gene is TRBJ1-3, the V gene TRBV5-1, with unresolved D. The CDR3 has 13 amino acids. The germline V gene encodes CDR1 SGHRS and CDR2 YFSETQ. V gave up 4 bases and J gave up 4 bases, with 9 bases separating them.